Listed below are T cell receptor beta chains from one sample, sequenced in a study of cytomegalovirus exposure and HLA in healthy donors. Using immunoSEQ multiplex PCR, the repertoire was profiled, and TCRdb retains in-frame clones only, with some absent. This table holds approximately 110,000 clones, over 60% found once. Sequencing was done on a sample of PBMCs. The receptors come from a human donor in good health. Both conserved end residues are part of each CDR3. D genes are given only for firm matches. Where a row states a size, it is once, few, many or the class of an expanded clone; other rows omit it.

d_call	v_call	j_call	clone_size	cdr3_nt	cdr3_aa
NA	TRBV10-2	TRBJ2-3	NA	TGCGCCAGCAGTGATCTCCAGGGCACAGATACGCAGTATTTT	CASSDLQGTDTQYF
NA	TRBV5-4	TRBJ2-1	NA	TGTGCCAGCCAAACCCCAGGGATCACCTACAATGAGCAGTTCTTC	CASQTPGITYNEQFF
NA	TRBV2	TRBJ1-2	few	TGTGCCAGCTCCGGGTCCACTAACTATGGCTACACCTTC	CASSGSTNYGYTF
TRBD1	TRBV19	TRBJ1-3	NA	TGTGCCAGTAGTATGCTGACAGGGAGCTCTGGAAACACCATATATTTT	CASSMLTGSSGNTIYF
NA	TRBV27	TRBJ2-2	few	TGTGCCAGCAGTTCCTTATACACCGGGGAGCTGTTTTTT	CASSSLYTGELFF
NA	TRBV9	TRBJ1-1	once	TGTGCCAGCACCCAAGAGGTACTTCCGAACACTGAAGCTTTCTTT	CASTQEVLPNTEAFF
TRBD1	TRBV7-2	TRBJ1-5	NA	TGTGCCAGCAGCTTGACAGGGGGGCAGCCCCAGCATTTT	CASSLTGGQPQHF
TRBD1	TRBV7-9	TRBJ2-7	NA	TGTGCCAGCAGCCAAGAGGACAGGGGCGCGTCCTACGAGCAGTACTTC	CASSQEDRGASYEQYF
TRBD2	TRBV28	TRBJ2-1	NA	TGTGCCAGCAGTTTGTGGGGGGAGGGCCGAAATGAGCAGTTCTTC	CASSLWGEGRNEQFF
TRBD1	TRBV5-4	TRBJ2-5	NA	TGTGCCAGCAGCTTGGCTGGTAGGACAGGGGTAGAGACCCAGTACTTC	CASSLAGRTGVETQYF
TRBD1	TRBV5-1	TRBJ2-2	NA	TGCGCCAGCAGCGCGGGACAGGGGGTAGGGACCGGGGAGCTGTTTTTT	CASSAGQGVGTGELFF
NA	TRBV5-6	TRBJ1-5	NA	TGTGCCAGCAGCTTGGATTCTGAGCCCCAGCATTTT	CASSLDSEPQHF
TRBD2	TRBV5-1	TRBJ2-1	NA	TGCGCCAGCAGCTCGCTAGCGGGAGGGAACAATGAGCAGTTCTTC	CASSSLAGGNNEQFF
TRBD2	TRBV5-1	TRBJ2-1	NA	TGCGCCAGCAGCTTGACTAGCGGGAGCAATGAGCAGTTCTTC	CASSLTSGSNEQFF
TRBD2	TRBV9	TRBJ2-2	NA	TGTGCCAGCAGCGTAGTTAGAAGCGGGAGTCAGAACGGGGAGCTGTTTTTT	CASSVVRSGSQNGELFF
TRBD2	TRBV5-1	TRBJ2-7	NA	TGCGCCAGCAGCCAACCCAACCTAGCGGGAGGTCTCTACGAGCAGTACTTC	CASSQPNLAGGLYEQYF
NA	TRBV19	TRBJ1-1	NA	TGTGCCAGTAATCAGGGCTCTGAAGCTTTCTTT	CASNQGSEAFF
TRBD1	TRBV28	TRBJ1-5	NA	TGTGCCAGCAGTTTATCGACAGGGGGTATTCAGCCCCAGCATTTT	CASSLSTGGIQPQHF
TRBD1	TRBV5-1	TRBJ1-1	NA	TGCGCCAGCAGCCTGGATGGGGCAGGGGGGACGAACACTGAAGCTTTCTTT	CASSLDGAGGTNTEAFF
TRBD1	TRBV5-4	TRBJ2-2	NA	TGTGCCAGCAAGTTGGGAGACAGGGCGGGCACCGGGGAGCTGTTTTTT	CASKLGDRAGTGELFF
TRBD2	TRBV5-1	TRBJ2-1	NA	TGCGCCAGCGCCCCTCTAGCGGGAGGGCCCTCCTCGTTCTTC	CASAPLAGGPSSFF
TRBD1	TRBV13	TRBJ1-1	NA	TGTGCCAGCAGCTTATTGGGACAGGCTGGTCTCCGAAAAAACACTGAAGCTTTCTTT	CASSLLGQAGLRKNTEAFF
NA	TRBV27	TRBJ1-4	NA	TGTGCCAGCAGTTCGATAGGGGGTCCCCCTAATGAAAAACTGTTTTTT	CASSSIGGPPNEKLFF